This T cell receptor (beta chain) was observed in a study of regulatory T cells in long-lasting Graves disease. The length of the CDR3 is 14 residues. The ends were cut back, 0 bases at V and 4 bases at J, with 8 bases in the middle. Germline CDR1 SGHRS, CDR2 YFSETQ. According to the study, TCR beta libraries were built with iRepertoire HTBI primers and CDR3-region Arm-PCR. Via MiXCR, TCRdb re-called the multiplex PCR reads, giving one row per CDR3 protein. Of 350,000 to 400,000 distinct CDR3 sequences listed, less than 20% are singletons. Time point meaning: newly diagnosed GD, antithyroid drugs for less than 3 months. RNA extracted from PBMCs served as the sequencing template. Graves' disease diagnosis used American Thyroid Association guidelines. This clonotype was counted at least ten times.

The sequence came from a female donor with Graves disease. This sample comprised peripheral blood mononuclear cells (PBMCs), obtained at new diagnosis, from a patient treated with antithyroid drugs. The rearrangement uses TRBV5-1 and TRBJ2-1; D remains ambiguous. CDR3 DNA: TGCGCCAGCAGCTTGGCGGCTGGGTACAATGAGCAGTTCTTC. Translating gives CASSLAAGYNEQFF.